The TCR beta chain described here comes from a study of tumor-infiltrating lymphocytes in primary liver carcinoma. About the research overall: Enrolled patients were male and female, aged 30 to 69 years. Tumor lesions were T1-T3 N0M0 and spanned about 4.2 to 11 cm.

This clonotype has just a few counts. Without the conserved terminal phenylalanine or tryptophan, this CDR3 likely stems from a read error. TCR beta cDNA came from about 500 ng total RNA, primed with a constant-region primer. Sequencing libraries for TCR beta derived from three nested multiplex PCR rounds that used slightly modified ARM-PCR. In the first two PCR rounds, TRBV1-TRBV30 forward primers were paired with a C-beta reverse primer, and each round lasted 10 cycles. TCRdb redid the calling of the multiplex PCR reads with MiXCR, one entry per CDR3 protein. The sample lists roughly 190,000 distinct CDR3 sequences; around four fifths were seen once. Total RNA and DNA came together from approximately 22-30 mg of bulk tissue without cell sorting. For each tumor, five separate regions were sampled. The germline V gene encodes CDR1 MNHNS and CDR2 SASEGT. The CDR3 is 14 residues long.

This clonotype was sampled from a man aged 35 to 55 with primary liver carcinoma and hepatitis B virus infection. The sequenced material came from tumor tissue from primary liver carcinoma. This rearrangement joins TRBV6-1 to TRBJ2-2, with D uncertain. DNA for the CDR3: TGCGCCAGCAGTGAATCAGTGAACACCGGGGAGCTGTTTTCT. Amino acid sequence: CASSESVNTGELFS.